A selection of T cell receptor beta chains follows, all from one sample in a study of blood T cell repertoires in COVID-19. The data were produced by immunoSEQ multiplex PCR, yet TCRdb's version contains in-frame clones alone and is incomplete. Altogether about 150,000 clones are present, over 80% being singletons, with the ten largest covering around 6.1%. The sample consisted of peripheral blood. Receptors were obtained from a man older than 75 with acute or convalescent COVID-19. Both conserved end residues are part of each CDR3. The D gene is left open where the match is weak. Not every row has a clone size; where given, it reads once, few, many or a size class.

few	TRBD2	TRBJ2-2	TRBV29-1	TGCAGCGTTGAAGATCGCAGAGGGGAGGGCACCGGGGAGCTGTTTTTT	CSVEDRRGEGTGELFF
NA	TRBD1	TRBJ1-5	TRBV2	TGTGCCAGCCGAGGGCAGGGGGTATTTGGCAATCAGCCCCAGCATTTT	CASRGQGVFGNQPQHF
NA	TRBD2	TRBJ2-7	TRBV3-1/TRBV3-2	TGTGCCAGCAGCCAATCGGCGGGAGTTTACGAGCAGTACTTC	CASSQSAGVYEQYF
NA	NA	TRBJ1-6	TRBV2	TGTGCCAGCAGTGAGGGGGGACTCCACTTT	CASSEGGLHF
NA	TRBD1	TRBJ2-6	TRBV6-5	TGTGCCAGCAGAGGTGACAGGGCTGGGGCCAACGTCCTGACTTTC	CASRGDRAGANVLTF
few	TRBD1	TRBJ2-7	TRBV10-3	TGTGCCATTACCCTACCCTACCCACCGGGACAGAGCTCCTACGAGCAGTACTTC	CAITLPYPPGQSSYEQYF
NA	NA	TRBJ1-2	TRBV28	TGTGCCAGCAGTTCCCTCGGGGGGGGGCCTCGGTATGGCTACACCTTC	CASSSLGGGPRYGYTF
NA	NA	TRBJ1-1	TRBV7-2	TGTGCCAGCCTTAGGGGCTTGAACACTGAAGCTTTCTTT	CASLRGLNTEAFF
NA	NA	TRBJ1-3	TRBV5-1	TGCGCCAGCAGCCTGGAGGGACTTAGCTCTGGAAACACCATATATTTT	CASSLEGLSSGNTIYF
once	TRBD2	TRBJ2-1	TRBV11-3	TGTGCCAGCAGCTCCGGGGGGGCGGGTGAGCAGTTCTTC	CASSSGGAGEQFF
few	NA	TRBJ1-1	TRBV18	TGTGCCAGCTCCCCAGACATGAACACTGAAGCTTTCTTT	CASSPDMNTEAFF
once	TRBD1	TRBJ1-6	TRBV5-8	TGTGCCAGCATACCTGTTGGGACAGTGAGCCGCGGGAAAGCCCTCCACTTT	CASIPVGTVSRGKALHF
NA	NA	TRBJ2-5	TRBV5-8	TGTGCCAGCAGCTTGTCAGGGGTCCGTGAGACCCAGTACTTC	CASSLSGVRETQYF
once	NA	TRBJ1-6	TRBV3-1/TRBV3-2	TGTGCCAGCAGCCAAAGTCGGAGCAGTAATTCACCCCTCCACTTT	CASSQSRSSNSPLHF
NA	NA	TRBJ1-5	TRBV7-9	TGTGCCAGCAGCACGACAGATAATCAGCCCCAGCATTTT	CASSTTDNQPQHF
NA	TRBD1	TRBJ1-1	TRBV7-2	TGTGCCAGCAGCCCTGGACAGGGGAATGGGGCTGAAGCTTTCTTT	CASSPGQGNGAEAFF
NA	NA	TRBJ2-1	TRBV12-3/TRBV12-4	TGTGCCAGCAGTAAAACCGAGAATGAGCAGTTCTTC	CASSKTENEQFF
NA	NA	TRBJ1-1	TRBV3-1/TRBV3-2	TGTGCCAGCAGCCCTGGACTACCGAACACTGAAGCTTTCTTT	CASSPGLPNTEAFF
once	NA	TRBJ2-3	TRBV4-1	TGCGCCAGCAGCCACCCCGTGGGGGACTCAGCCACGCAGTATTTT	CASSHPVGDSATQYF
NA	TRBD1	TRBJ2-7	TRBV10-3	TGTGCCATCAGGCCGGGACAGGGCGGCGAGCAGTACTTC	CAIRPGQGGEQYF
NA	TRBD2	TRBJ2-1	TRBV5-1	TGCGCCAGCTGGGGACTAGCGGGACCCTACAATGAGCAGTTCTTC	CASWGLAGPYNEQFF
NA	NA	TRBJ1-2	TRBV2	TGTGCCATCTCCTCCCAGGGGAGCGACTATGGCTACACCTTC	CAISSQGSDYGYTF
NA	TRBD2	TRBJ2-7	TRBV7-3	TGTGCCAGCAGCTTACCGGGGGGGCGGACCAATTACGAGCAGTACTTC	CASSLPGGRTNYEQYF
once	TRBD1	TRBJ1-2	TRBV4-2	TGTGCCAGCAGCCAAGCCGAGGGACAGGACTATGGCTACACCTTC	CASSQAEGQDYGYTF
NA	NA	TRBJ1-5	TRBV24-1	TGTGCCACCAGTGATTTGCGGGGTGATCCAAATCAGCCCCAGCATTTT	CATSDLRGDPNQPQHF
NA	TRBD1	TRBJ2-7	TRBV30	TGTGCCTGGAGTTCAACCCGACAGGGATCAGGCTACGAGCAGTACTTC	CAWSSTRQGSGYEQYF
NA	NA	TRBJ2-3	TRBV5-4	TGTGCCAGCAGGCTGGCGTCCAGACTTGGCACAGATACGCAGTATTTT	CASRLASRLGTDTQYF
NA	TRBD2	TRBJ2-6	TRBV7-2	TGTGCCAGCAGCTTTCTAGCGGGGGGGATCTCTGGGGCCAACGTCCTGACTTTC	CASSFLAGGISGANVLTF
NA	NA	TRBJ2-1	TRBV27	TGTGCCAGCAGTTCCAAAGCCCCCTACAATGAGCAGTTCTTC	CASSSKAPYNEQFF
NA	TRBD2	TRBJ2-3	TRBV5-4	TGTGCCAGCAGCTTTTCTACCGGGGGGGCAGATACGCAGTATTTT	CASSFSTGGADTQYF
once	TRBD1	TRBJ1-6	TRBV19	TGTGCCAGTATGAACAGGGGCTCGGATTCACCCCTCCACTTT	CASMNRGSDSPLHF
NA	TRBD2	TRBJ2-7	TRBV15	TGTGCCACCAGCACCACTAGCGGGAGGGCATACGAGCAGTACTTC	CATSTTSGRAYEQYF
once	NA	TRBJ2-7	TRBV5-1	TGCGCCAGCAGCTTGCTTAGTAACAGAGTCTACGAGCAGTACTTC	CASSLLSNRVYEQYF
NA	TRBD1	TRBJ1-2	TRBV19	TGTGCCAGTAGTTCGAGGGGGCTCGACTATGGCTACACCTTC	CASSSRGLDYGYTF
NA	NA	TRBJ2-3	TRBV5-1	TGCGCCAGCAGCCCGCCGGGGTTGGATACGCAGTATTTT	CASSPPGLDTQYF
NA	NA	TRBJ1-5	TRBV12-3/TRBV12-4	TGTGCCAGCAGCTTTACCTACAATCAGCCCCAGCATTTT	CASSFTYNQPQHF
NA	NA	TRBJ2-7	TRBV6-5	TGTGCCAGCAGTTACTCAGAGGACAGCTACGAGCAGTACTTC	CASSYSEDSYEQYF
NA	NA	TRBJ2-1	TRBV25-1	TGTGCCAGCAGTGGAACAGGCATCGTCTCCTACAATGAGCAGTTCTTC	CASSGTGIVSYNEQFF
once	NA	TRBJ1-1	TRBV2	TGTGCCAGCTCAGGGACACTAGTCAGGGACACTGAAGCTTTCTTT	CASSGTLVRDTEAFF
NA	TRBD2	TRBJ2-1	TRBV9	TGTGCCAGCAGCGTAGTCGGGGGGGCCATTGAGCAGTTCTTC	CASSVVGGAIEQFF
NA	NA	TRBJ2-7	TRBV6-5	TGTGCCAGCAAGAGGGCTAGATACGAGCAGTACTTC	CASKRARYEQYF
NA	NA	TRBJ2-7	TRBV13	TGTGCCAGCAGCTTAGGTCGGCGGGAGCAGTACTTC	CASSLGRREQYF
NA	TRBD1	TRBJ2-7	TRBV7-2	TGTGCCAGCAGCCCAATGGGACAGGGGAGCTCCTACGAGCAGTACTTC	CASSPMGQGSSYEQYF
NA	TRBD1	TRBJ1-3	TRBV28	TGTGCCAGCAGCGGGGACAGGGCCCCACCTGGAAACACCATATATTTT	CASSGDRAPPGNTIYF
NA	TRBD2	TRBJ2-1	TRBV4-2	TGTGCCAGCAGCCAAGCCGGGACTAGGGGATACAATGAGCAGTTCTTC	CASSQAGTRGYNEQFF
NA	NA	TRBJ1-6	TRBV27	TGTGCCAGCAGTTTTAGCTCCTATAATTCACCCCTCCACTTT	CASSFSSYNSPLHF
NA	NA	TRBJ2-2	TRBV19	TGTGCCAGTAGCCCATACAGGGCCTCGAACACCGGGGAGCTGTTTTTT	CASSPYRASNTGELFF
NA	NA	TRBJ2-2	TRBV3-1/TRBV3-2	TGTGCCAGCAGCCAAGGCCTGGGGGCGTCCACCGGGGAGCTGTTTTTT	CASSQGLGASTGELFF
NA	TRBD1	TRBJ1-5	TRBV6-1	TGTGCCAGCAGTGCCCAGGGGGCGAGGCTCGATCAGCCCCAGCATTTT	CASSAQGARLDQPQHF
NA	NA	TRBJ2-3	TRBV6-5	TGTGCCAGCAGCCCCCGGGACTCTACTCATGATACGCAGTATTTT	CASSPRDSTHDTQYF
NA	TRBD1	TRBJ1-1	TRBV27	TGTGCCAGCAGTTTATCGGGGACAGGAGGGGAAGCTTTCTTT	CASSLSGTGGEAFF
NA	TRBD1	TRBJ2-3	TRBV28	TGTGCCAGCAGAGCAGGGGGCCACACAGATACGCAGTATTTT	CASRAGGHTDTQYF
NA	TRBD1	TRBJ1-4	TRBV30	TGTGCCTGGAGTGTACTGGACAGGGTTACTGAAAAACTGTTTTTT	CAWSVLDRVTEKLFF